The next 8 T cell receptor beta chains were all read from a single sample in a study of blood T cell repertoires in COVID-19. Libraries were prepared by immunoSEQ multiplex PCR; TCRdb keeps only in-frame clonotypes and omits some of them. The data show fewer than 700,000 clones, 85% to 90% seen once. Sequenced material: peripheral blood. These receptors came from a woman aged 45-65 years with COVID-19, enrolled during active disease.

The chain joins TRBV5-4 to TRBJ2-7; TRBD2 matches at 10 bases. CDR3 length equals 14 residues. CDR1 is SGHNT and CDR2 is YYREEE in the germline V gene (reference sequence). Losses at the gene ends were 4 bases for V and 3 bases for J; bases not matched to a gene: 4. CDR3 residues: CASSPRTSGYEQYF. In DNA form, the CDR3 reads TGTGCCAGCAGCCCGCGGACTAGCGGCTACGAGCAGTACTTC.

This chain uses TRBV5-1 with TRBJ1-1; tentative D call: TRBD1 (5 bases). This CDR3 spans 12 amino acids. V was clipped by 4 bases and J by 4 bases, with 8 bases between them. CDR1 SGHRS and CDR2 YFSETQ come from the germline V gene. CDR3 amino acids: CASSRRGTEAFF. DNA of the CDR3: TGCGCCAGCAGCCGTAGGGGCACTGAAGCTTTCTTT.

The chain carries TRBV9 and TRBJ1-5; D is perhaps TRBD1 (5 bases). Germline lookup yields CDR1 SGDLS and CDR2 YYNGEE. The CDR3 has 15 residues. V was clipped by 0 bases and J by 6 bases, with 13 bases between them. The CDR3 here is CASSVEGRVGQPQHF. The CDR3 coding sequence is TGTGCCAGCAGCGTAGAGGGGAGGGTCGGTCAGCCCCAGCATTTT.

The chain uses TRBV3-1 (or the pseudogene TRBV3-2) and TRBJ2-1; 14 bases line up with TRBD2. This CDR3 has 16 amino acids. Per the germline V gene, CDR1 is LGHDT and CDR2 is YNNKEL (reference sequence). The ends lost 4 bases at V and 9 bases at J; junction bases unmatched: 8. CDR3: CASSLYSTSGGGEQFF. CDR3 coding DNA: TGTGCCAGCAGCCTCTATTCGACTAGCGGGGGGGGTGAGCAGTTCTTC.

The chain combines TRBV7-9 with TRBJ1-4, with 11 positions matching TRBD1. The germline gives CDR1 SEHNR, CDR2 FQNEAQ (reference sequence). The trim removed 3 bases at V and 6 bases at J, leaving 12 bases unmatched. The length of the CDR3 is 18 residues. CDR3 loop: CASSFSGTGGLADEKLFF. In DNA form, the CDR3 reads TGTGCCAGCAGCTTTTCCGGGACAGGGGGATTGGCGGATGAAAAACTGTTTTTT.

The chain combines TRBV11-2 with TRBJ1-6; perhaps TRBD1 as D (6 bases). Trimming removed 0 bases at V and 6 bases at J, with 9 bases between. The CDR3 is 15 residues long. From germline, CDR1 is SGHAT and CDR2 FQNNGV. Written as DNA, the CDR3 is TGTGCCAGCAGCTTAGATGGGGGCTCTAATTCACCCCTCCACTTT. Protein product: CASSLDGGSNSPLHF.

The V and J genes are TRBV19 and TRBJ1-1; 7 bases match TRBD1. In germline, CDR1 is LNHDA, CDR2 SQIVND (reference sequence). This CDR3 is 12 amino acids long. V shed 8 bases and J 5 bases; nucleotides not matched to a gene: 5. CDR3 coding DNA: TGTGCCAGTGGACAGGTTTTGACTGAAGCTTTCTTT. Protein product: CASGQVLTEAFF.

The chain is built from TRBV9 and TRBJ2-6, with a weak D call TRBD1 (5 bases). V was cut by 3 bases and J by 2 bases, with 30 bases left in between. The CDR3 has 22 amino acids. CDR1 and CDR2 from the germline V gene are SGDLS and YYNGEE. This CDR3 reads CASSDSRESRAESSPGANVLTF. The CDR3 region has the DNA TGTGCCAGCAGCGATAGCAGGGAAAGCCGCGCAGAATCTTCGCCTGGGGCCAACGTCCTGACTTTC.